This TCR beta chain emerged from a study of blood T cell repertoires in COVID-19. The CDR3 runs to 15 residues. Germline assignment: CDR1 MGHRA and CDR2 YSYEKL. Trimming pared 1 base from V and 2 bases from J, leaving 11 bases between. The assay was immunoSEQ multiplex PCR, and TCRdb's table has in-frame clones only and misses some. The table has a few hundred thousand clones, approximately 85% seen once. The chain couples TRBV4-1 to TRBJ1-2; D unresolved. This sequence was found in a man aged 25-40 years who had recovered from COVID-19. Sequenced sample: PBMCs or T cells enriched from blood (not recorded which). In DNA form, the CDR3 reads TGCGCCAGCAGCCAAGTCCCGCAGGAAAACTATGGCTACACCTTC. This translates into CASSQVPQENYGYTF.